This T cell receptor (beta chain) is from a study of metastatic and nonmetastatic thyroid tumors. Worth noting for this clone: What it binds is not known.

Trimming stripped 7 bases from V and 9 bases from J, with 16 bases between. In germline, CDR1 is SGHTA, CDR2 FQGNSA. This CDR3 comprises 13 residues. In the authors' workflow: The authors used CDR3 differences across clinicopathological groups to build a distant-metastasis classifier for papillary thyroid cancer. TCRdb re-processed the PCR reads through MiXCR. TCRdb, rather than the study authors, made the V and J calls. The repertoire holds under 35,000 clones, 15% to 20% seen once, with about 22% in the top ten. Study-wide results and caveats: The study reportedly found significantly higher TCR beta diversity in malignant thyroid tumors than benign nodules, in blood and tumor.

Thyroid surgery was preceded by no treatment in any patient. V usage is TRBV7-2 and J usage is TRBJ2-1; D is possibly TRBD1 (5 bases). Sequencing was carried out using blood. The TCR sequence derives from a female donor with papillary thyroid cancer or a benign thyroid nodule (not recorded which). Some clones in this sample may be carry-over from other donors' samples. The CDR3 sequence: CASIPVAGIEQFF. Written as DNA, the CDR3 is TGTGCCAGCATCCCCGTGGCAGGGATTGAGCAGTTCTTC.